This entry features one TCR beta chain sequence. The data stem from a study of T cells in tuberculosis. Study details: The T cells targeted glucose monomycolate, a mycobacterial lipid, via CD1B. Regarding the study as a whole: Some low-affinity tetramer-binding T cells may be absent from this sample.

V gave up 5 bases and J gave up 3 bases; unmatched junction bases: 7. Germline CDR1 reads MNHEY; CDR2 reads SMNVEV (reference sequence). This CDR3 contains 14 residues. Clones were sequenced by immunoSEQ multiplex PCR, and TCRdb holds only the in-frame ones, with some missing. Counted here are about 58,000 clones, roughly 86% occurring once; the ten biggest clones make up 20% to 25%. After thawing and overnight rest, PBMC were stained with GMM-loaded CD1B tetramer, viability dye and anti-CD3 for sorting. The lipid loaded on the CD1B tetramers was C32 glucose monomycolate from Rhodococcus equi. CD14-expressing monocytes were removed from PBMC before cryopreservation and sorting. From each donor, about 100,000 tetramer-negative cells were sorted.

Sequencing used CD1b-GMM tetramer-negative cells sorted from PBMCs. This clonotype originated in an adult woman with latent tuberculosis. J is TRBJ2-7 and V is TRBV27; 7 bases align to TRBD1. The CDR3 bases are TGTGCCAGCAGTCCCCGACAGGGAATCTACGAGCAGTACTTC. Translating gives CASSPRQGIYEQYF.